These T cell receptor beta chains were read from a single sample in a study of blood T cell repertoires in COVID-19. Repertoires were generated with immunoSEQ multiplex PCR, while TCRdb's copy carries only in-frame clones and drops some. This table has 300,000 to 350,000 clones, more than 70% appearing once. Sample: peripheral blood. These receptor sequences come from a woman in her 70s with COVID-19, enrolled during active disease. Each CDR3 is given with its conserved first and last residue. Fields, in order: D gene, clone size, V gene, J gene, CDR3 DNA, CDR3 protein. The D gene is left open where the match is weak. Not all rows give a size; the values are once, few, many and, for expanded clones, a class.

d_gene: .; abundance: .; v_gene: TRBV9; j_gene: TRBJ1-5; CDR3nt: TGTGCCAGCAGCGTACCCTCCTTGACAGAGAAAGGGAATCAGCCCCAGCATTTT; CDR3aa: CASSVPSLTEKGNQPQHF
d_gene: .; abundance: .; v_gene: TRBV5-5; j_gene: TRBJ1-3; CDR3nt: TGTGCCAGCAGTTCTGACAGGTCCACTGGAAACACCATATATTTT; CDR3aa: CASSSDRSTGNTIYF
d_gene: TRBD1; abundance: .; v_gene: TRBV6-6; j_gene: TRBJ1-6; CDR3nt: TGTGCCAGCAGTCCTCGGCCGGGACAGAAGAATTCACCCCTCCACTTT; CDR3aa: CASSPRPGQKNSPLHF
d_gene: TRBD1; abundance: .; v_gene: TRBV2; j_gene: TRBJ2-7; CDR3nt: TGTGCCAGCAGTGAGGACAGGCTGAGCTCCTACGAGCAGTACTTC; CDR3aa: CASSEDRLSSYEQYF
d_gene: .; abundance: .; v_gene: TRBV5-1; j_gene: TRBJ1-4; CDR3nt: TGCGCCAGCAGCTTGGATCCGCCAGGGCATAATGAAAAACTGTTTTTT; CDR3aa: CASSLDPPGHNEKLFF
d_gene: .; abundance: .; v_gene: TRBV19; j_gene: TRBJ1-4; CDR3nt: TGTGCCAGGAACCACAGGGAAATAGGGACTAATGAAAAACTGTTTTTT; CDR3aa: CARNHREIGTNEKLFF
d_gene: TRBD1; abundance: .; v_gene: TRBV30; j_gene: TRBJ1-1; CDR3nt: TGTGCCTGGAATACTCTGAGGACAGGAGGGATTTTGAACACTGAAGCTTTCTTT; CDR3aa: CAWNTLRTGGILNTEAFF
d_gene: TRBD1; abundance: .; v_gene: TRBV9; j_gene: TRBJ2-1; CDR3nt: TGTGCCAGCAGCGACCCGGGACAGGTATACAATGAGCAGTTCTTC; CDR3aa: CASSDPGQVYNEQFF
d_gene: TRBD2; abundance: .; v_gene: TRBV9; j_gene: TRBJ2-7; CDR3nt: TGTGCCAGCAGCAGCCCTAGCGGGGGGGCCGACGAGCAGTACTTC; CDR3aa: CASSSPSGGADEQYF
d_gene: TRBD2; abundance: few; v_gene: TRBV11-2; j_gene: TRBJ2-1; CDR3nt: TGTGCCAGCAGCTCTTCCTCGGGGGGGCGTAATAATGAGCAGTTCTTC; CDR3aa: CASSSSSGGRNNEQFF
d_gene: .; abundance: .; v_gene: TRBV4-1; j_gene: TRBJ2-7; CDR3nt: TGCGCCAGCAGCCAAGATCCACCTACGGATTCCAGGGGAAGGGGGAGCTACGAGCAGTACTTC; CDR3aa: CASSQDPPTDSRGRGSYEQYF
d_gene: .; abundance: .; v_gene: TRBV3-1/TRBV3-2; j_gene: TRBJ2-1; CDR3nt: TGTGCCAGCAGCCAAGAGGGGCCATACAATGAGCAGTTCTTC; CDR3aa: CASSQEGPYNEQFF
d_gene: TRBD1; abundance: once; v_gene: TRBV19; j_gene: TRBJ1-1; CDR3nt: TGTGCCACCCTGGGACAGGCGAACACTGAAGCTTTCTTT; CDR3aa: CATLGQANTEAFF
d_gene: .; abundance: .; v_gene: TRBV5-8; j_gene: TRBJ1-2; CDR3nt: TGTGCCAGCAGCGGACAGCGTAACTATGGCTACACCTTC; CDR3aa: CASSGQRNYGYTF
d_gene: .; abundance: .; v_gene: TRBV20-1; j_gene: TRBJ2-3; CDR3nt: TGCAGTGCTAGTCGCGGGGCGATCACAGATACGCAGTATTTT; CDR3aa: CSASRGAITDTQYF
d_gene: TRBD2; abundance: .; v_gene: TRBV27; j_gene: TRBJ2-1; CDR3nt: TGTGCCAGCAGCCTCGGGACTAGCGGGACCGGGGGGTTCTTC; CDR3aa: CASSLGTSGTGGFF
d_gene: TRBD2; abundance: .; v_gene: TRBV4-2; j_gene: TRBJ2-3; CDR3nt: TGTGCCAGCAGCCAGAGGACTAGCGGGGGCCTTAGCACAGATACGCAGTATTTT; CDR3aa: CASSQRTSGGLSTDTQYF
d_gene: TRBD1; abundance: .; v_gene: TRBV27; j_gene: TRBJ1-1; CDR3nt: TGTGCCAGCAGCGGTAACTTCCCACAGGGGGTTGACACTGAAGCTTTCTTT; CDR3aa: CASSGNFPQGVDTEAFF
d_gene: .; abundance: .; v_gene: TRBV6-2/TRBV6-3; j_gene: TRBJ2-5; CDR3nt: TGTGCCAGCAGTTACTCGTTGGCAGACCAAGAGACCCAGTACTTC; CDR3aa: CASSYSLADQETQYF
d_gene: .; abundance: .; v_gene: TRBV18; j_gene: TRBJ1-5; CDR3nt: TGTGCCAGCTCGCTGACAGACAATCAGCCCCAGCATTTT; CDR3aa: CASSLTDNQPQHF
d_gene: TRBD1; abundance: once; v_gene: TRBV5-1; j_gene: TRBJ1-3; CDR3nt: TGCGCCAGCAGATCAACAGGGGCTGGAAACACCATATATTTT; CDR3aa: CASRSTGAGNTIYF
d_gene: TRBD2; abundance: .; v_gene: TRBV28; j_gene: TRBJ2-7; CDR3nt: TGTGCCAGCAGTTTATTAGCGGGGGGCTCAGCCTACGAGCAGTACTTC; CDR3aa: CASSLLAGGSAYEQYF
d_gene: TRBD1; abundance: .; v_gene: TRBV5-6; j_gene: TRBJ2-2; CDR3nt: TGTGCCAGCACCCTAGACAGGGGGGCCGGGGAGCTGTTTTTT; CDR3aa: CASTLDRGAGELFF
d_gene: TRBD1; abundance: .; v_gene: TRBV28; j_gene: TRBJ1-5; CDR3nt: TGTGCCAGCAAGGACAGGGGGCAGAGGGATAGCAATCAGCCCCAGCATTTT; CDR3aa: CASKDRGQRDSNQPQHF
d_gene: .; abundance: .; v_gene: TRBV21-1; j_gene: TRBJ2-2; CDR3nt: TGTGCCAGCAGCCCGCTTATACAGACAGACACCGGGGAGCTGTTTTTT; CDR3aa: CASSPLIQTDTGELFF
d_gene: .; abundance: .; v_gene: TRBV18; j_gene: TRBJ1-6; CDR3nt: TGTGCCAGCTCACCAATGAGCTCCTATAATTCACCCCTCCACTTT; CDR3aa: CASSPMSSYNSPLHF
d_gene: TRBD2; abundance: .; v_gene: TRBV5-8; j_gene: TRBJ2-2; CDR3nt: TGTGCCAGCAGCTCGCTAGCGGGGGGGCGGCCCACCTCTAACACCGGGGAGCTGTTTTTT; CDR3aa: CASSSLAGGRPTSNTGELFF
d_gene: TRBD2; abundance: .; v_gene: TRBV7-2; j_gene: TRBJ2-1; CDR3nt: TGTGCCAGCAGCCCAACGGGACTAGCGGGGGCGACCTCCTACAATGAGCAGTTCTTC; CDR3aa: CASSPTGLAGATSYNEQFF
d_gene: TRBD2; abundance: .; v_gene: TRBV5-6; j_gene: TRBJ2-2; CDR3nt: TGTGCCAGCAGCTTGATGAGGTCGGGGGGCACCGGGGAGCTGTTTTTT; CDR3aa: CASSLMRSGGTGELFF
d_gene: .; abundance: .; v_gene: TRBV28; j_gene: TRBJ2-7; CDR3nt: TGTGCCAGCAGTTGGGAGGGGGCCTACGAGCAGTACTTC; CDR3aa: CASSWEGAYEQYF
d_gene: TRBD1; abundance: .; v_gene: TRBV7-2; j_gene: TRBJ1-6; CDR3nt: TGTGCCAGCAGCTCCAAGACAGGGTGGAATTCACCCCTCCACTTT; CDR3aa: CASSSKTGWNSPLHF
d_gene: .; abundance: .; v_gene: TRBV27; j_gene: TRBJ1-2; CDR3nt: TGTGCCAGCAGTTACAGGGCGGGAGGCTATGGCTACACCTTC; CDR3aa: CASSYRAGGYGYTF
d_gene: .; abundance: .; v_gene: TRBV5-1; j_gene: TRBJ2-1; CDR3nt: TGCGCCAGCAGCTTGGAACAGAAGCAGTTCTTC; CDR3aa: CASSLEQKQFF
d_gene: .; abundance: .; v_gene: TRBV5-6; j_gene: TRBJ2-5; CDR3nt: TGTGCCAGCAGCTTGGGTGGGAGAGAGACCCAGTACTTC; CDR3aa: CASSLGGRETQYF
d_gene: .; abundance: .; v_gene: TRBV20-1; j_gene: TRBJ1-4; CDR3nt: TGCAGTGCTAGTGAAGGACGGGGTGAAAAACTGTTTTTT; CDR3aa: CSASEGRGEKLFF
d_gene: TRBD1; abundance: .; v_gene: TRBV18; j_gene: TRBJ1-5; CDR3nt: TGTGCCAGCTCCCCATCGGAGGGGGCGCTTGACCAGCCCCAGCATTTT; CDR3aa: CASSPSEGALDQPQHF
d_gene: TRBD1; abundance: .; v_gene: TRBV7-9; j_gene: TRBJ1-4; CDR3nt: TGTGCCAGCAGCTTTAGTTGGAGACAGGGGCCTCTTGAGGATGAAAAACTGTTTTTT; CDR3aa: CASSFSWRQGPLEDEKLFF
d_gene: .; abundance: .; v_gene: TRBV28; j_gene: TRBJ2-7; CDR3nt: TGTGCCAGCAGCGTGCCGGGAAGCTCCTCCTACGAGCAGTACTTC; CDR3aa: CASSVPGSSSYEQYF
d_gene: .; abundance: few; v_gene: TRBV27; j_gene: TRBJ1-1; CDR3nt: TGTGCCAGCAGTTTATGGGGGGCTGAAGCTTTCTTT; CDR3aa: CASSLWGAEAFF
d_gene: .; abundance: .; v_gene: TRBV5-6; j_gene: TRBJ1-1; CDR3nt: TGTGCCAGCAGCTCTTTAGGTCGGGGGGTGGACACTGAAGCTTTCTTT; CDR3aa: CASSSLGRGVDTEAFF
d_gene: .; abundance: .; v_gene: TRBV21-1; j_gene: TRBJ1-2; CDR3nt: TGTGCCAGCAGCAAGGAAGGGACAGCAGGCTACACCTTC; CDR3aa: CASSKEGTAGYTF
d_gene: .; abundance: .; v_gene: TRBV6-5; j_gene: TRBJ1-2; CDR3nt: TGTGCCAGCAGTTACTCTAGGACAGCTAACTATGGCTACACCTTC; CDR3aa: CASSYSRTANYGYTF
d_gene: TRBD1; abundance: .; v_gene: TRBV24-1; j_gene: TRBJ2-5; CDR3nt: TGTGCCACCAGTGATTTATTGGGACAGCAAGAGACCCAGTACTTC; CDR3aa: CATSDLLGQQETQYF
d_gene: TRBD1; abundance: .; v_gene: TRBV6-5; j_gene: TRBJ1-1; CDR3nt: TGTGCCAGCAGTTACGTCAGGGGGTTCACTGAAGCTTTCTTT; CDR3aa: CASSYVRGFTEAFF
d_gene: TRBD2; abundance: .; v_gene: TRBV6-4; j_gene: TRBJ2-1; CDR3nt: TGTGCCAGCAGTGCCGCGGGGGGGGTCTACAATGAGCAGTTCTTC; CDR3aa: CASSAAGGVYNEQFF
d_gene: .; abundance: .; v_gene: TRBV24-1; j_gene: TRBJ1-2; CDR3nt: TGTGCCACCACCTCGGGGGGCTCACAAGGCTACACCTTC; CDR3aa: CATTSGGSQGYTF
d_gene: .; abundance: .; v_gene: TRBV7-9; j_gene: TRBJ1-2; CDR3nt: TGTGCCAGCAGCTTCTCGGCGGGCGGCTACACCTTC; CDR3aa: CASSFSAGGYTF
d_gene: .; abundance: once; v_gene: TRBV20-1; j_gene: TRBJ1-4; CDR3nt: TGCAGTGCTAGTTCGGGCAGGGTTAATGAAAAACTGTTTTTT; CDR3aa: CSASSGRVNEKLFF
d_gene: TRBD2; abundance: .; v_gene: TRBV10-2; j_gene: TRBJ2-5; CDR3nt: TGCGCCAGCAGCAGCGGGAAAGAGACCCAGTACTTC; CDR3aa: CASSSGKETQYF
d_gene: .; abundance: .; v_gene: TRBV5-8; j_gene: TRBJ1-5; CDR3nt: TGTGCCAGCAGCTTGGGGATAGGGGAAAAGGATCAGCCCCAGCATTTT; CDR3aa: CASSLGIGEKDQPQHF
d_gene: .; abundance: .; v_gene: TRBV5-4; j_gene: TRBJ2-1; CDR3nt: TGTGCCAGCAGCTTGGCGGACAGCTCCTACAATGAGCAGTTCTTC; CDR3aa: CASSLADSSYNEQFF
d_gene: .; abundance: .; v_gene: TRBV7-9; j_gene: TRBJ2-7; CDR3nt: TGTGCCAGCAGCTTAGAACACAGAAGTAACGAGCAGTACTTC; CDR3aa: CASSLEHRSNEQYF
d_gene: TRBD1; abundance: .; v_gene: TRBV5-4; j_gene: TRBJ2-3; CDR3nt: TGTGCCAGCAGCCGGGACAGTTCCACAGATACGCAGTATTTT; CDR3aa: CASSRDSSTDTQYF
d_gene: TRBD1; abundance: .; v_gene: TRBV27; j_gene: TRBJ1-2; CDR3nt: TGTGCCAGCAGTTTTCGACAGGGGAATGGCTACACCTTC; CDR3aa: CASSFRQGNGYTF
d_gene: .; abundance: once; v_gene: TRBV14; j_gene: TRBJ2-1; CDR3nt: TGTGCCAGCAGCCAAGTAAACAGGGAGAATGAGCAGTTCTTC; CDR3aa: CASSQVNRENEQFF
d_gene: TRBD1; abundance: .; v_gene: TRBV7-9; j_gene: TRBJ2-5; CDR3nt: TGTGCCAGCAGCTTATTTGGTCAAGGGGGCGCGGAGACCCAGTACTTC; CDR3aa: CASSLFGQGGAETQYF
d_gene: .; abundance: .; v_gene: TRBV7-9; j_gene: TRBJ2-7; CDR3nt: TGTGCCAGCAGCCACCCGACCAGGGTCAGTTCCTACGAGCAGTACTTC; CDR3aa: CASSHPTRVSSYEQYF
d_gene: .; abundance: .; v_gene: TRBV10-3; j_gene: TRBJ2-5; CDR3nt: TGTGCCATCAGTGAGTCGAAGCGGGTGCAAGAGACCCAGTACTTC; CDR3aa: CAISESKRVQETQYF
d_gene: TRBD1; abundance: .; v_gene: TRBV5-1; j_gene: TRBJ2-3; CDR3nt: TGCGCCAGCAGCTCGACGGACAGGGGGGGAACAGATACGCAGTATTTT; CDR3aa: CASSSTDRGGTDTQYF